This TCR beta chain was identified in a study of blood T cell repertoires in COVID-19. The trim removed 4 bases at V and 4 bases at J, leaving 1 base unmatched. The CDR3 loop spans 14 amino acids. CDR1 MNHEY and CDR2 SMNVEV come from the germline V gene (reference sequence). TCRdb keeps only in-frame clones here, not all; method: immunoSEQ multiplex PCR. The repertoire includes fewer than 150,000 clones, about four fifths of them detected once, and about 6.4% sits in the top ten. The sample taken for sequencing was peripheral blood. This clonotype was sampled from a human donor in a cohort sampled during active COVID-19. The V and J genes are TRBV27 and TRBJ2-5; 12 nucleotides align to TRBD2. The CDR3 bases are TGTGCCAGCAGTTCTAGCGGGAGGGGAGAGACCCAGTACTTC. Translation: CASSSSGRGETQYF.